Listed below are T cell receptor beta chains from one sample, sequenced in a study of T cells in Graves' hyperthyroidism and ophthalmopathy. A single record per CDR3 protein comes from TCRdb applying MiXCR to the multiplex PCR reads. The sample includes about 270,000 distinct CDR3 sequences, around 20% of them seen just once. What was sequenced was blood. These receptors were taken from a man aged 25 to 40 with Graves' ophthalmopathy. Both conserved end residues are part of each CDR3. A D gene is named only where the DNA matches it firmly. Clone size is not always given. Where it is, it says once, few, many or a class for expanded clones.

-	TRBV7-9	few	TRBJ2-5	TGTGCCAGCAGCTCCTACCATATCGGAGAGACCCAGTACTTC	CASSSYHIGETQYF
TRBD2	TRBV12-3/TRBV12-4	-	TRBJ2-1	TGTGCCAGCAGTTCGCGGGGGGGCGATGAGCAGTTCTTC	CASSSRGGDEQFF
-	TRBV13	many	TRBJ2-7	TGTGCCAGCAGCTTAGTAGGGCAGCCTTCCTACGAGCAGTACTTC	CASSLVGQPSYEQYF
-	TRBV6-1	-	TRBJ2-7	TGTGCCAGCAGTGCAGTGGACGAGCAGTACTTC	CASSAVDEQYF
-	TRBV11-3	many	TRBJ2-7	TGTGCCAGCAGCTTAGGGGAGGTTGCCGAGCAGTACTTC	CASSLGEVAEQYF
-	TRBV24-1	-	TRBJ2-1	TGTGCCACCAGTGACGGGTCCGTTGAGCAGTTCTTC	CATSDGSVEQFF
-	TRBV24-1	-	TRBJ1-1	TGTGCCACCAGTGATCTCAAGAACACTGAAGCTTTCTTT	CATSDLKNTEAFF
TRBD2	TRBV6-6	medium-sized	TRBJ2-5	TGTGCCAGCAGTTACTCAGCGGGAGTGGAGACCCAGTACTTC	CASSYSAGVETQYF
TRBD1	TRBV18	once	TRBJ1-5	TGTGCCAGCTCACTGGGGCCGGGACAGGGAGCCCAGCCCCAGCATTTT	CASSLGPGQGAQPQHF
TRBD2	TRBV11-1	few	TRBJ2-1	TGTGCCAGCATCTACCGGACTAGCGGTTACAATGAGCAGTTCTTC	CASIYRTSGYNEQFF
TRBD1	TRBV2	many	TRBJ2-3	TGTGCCAGCAGTCACGGACAGGCCTCTAGCACAGATACGCAGTATTTT	CASSHGQASSTDTQYF
-	TRBV15	few	TRBJ2-1	TGTGCCACCAGCAGAGGGCGAAGGACCCCCATCGTTGAGCAGTTCTTC	CATSRGRRTPIVEQFF
-	TRBV5-5	-	TRBJ2-3	TGTGCCAGCAGCTTGGCCCCCTCAGATACGCAGTATTTT	CASSLAPSDTQYF
-	TRBV2	-	TRBJ2-7	TGTGCCAGCTCAACACCGAGAGGGGCTCGGACCTACGAGCAGTACTTC	CASSTPRGARTYEQYF
-	TRBV24-1	-	TRBJ2-5	TGTGCCACCAGTGGGGCCGAGGTGGGAGAGACCCAGTACTTC	CATSGAEVGETQYF
TRBD1	TRBV27	few	TRBJ2-7	TGTGCCAGCAGACGCTGGACAGGGAGTAAATTTTACGAGCAGTACTTC	CASRRWTGSKFYEQYF
-	TRBV28	many	TRBJ2-5	TGTGCCAGCAGTCTCATAAACCGACACAGGGAGACCCAGTACTTC	CASSLINRHRETQYF
-	TRBV7-2	many	TRBJ2-1	TGTGCCAGCAGCAGAACTTACAATGAGCAGTTCTTC	CASSRTYNEQFF
TRBD1	TRBV6-1	few	TRBJ2-5	TGTGCCAGCAGGCCGACAGGGCTCCGGACCCAGTACTTC	CASRPTGLRTQYF
-	TRBV11-2	many	TRBJ1-5	TGTGCCAGCAGCTCAGCCCCTGGCCAGCCCCAGCATTTT	CASSSAPGQPQHF
-	TRBV11-2	many	TRBJ2-5	TGTGCCAGCAGCTTCGAGGGGCTGGGAGAGACCCAGTACTTC	CASSFEGLGETQYF
-	TRBV9	few	TRBJ1-1	TGTGCCAGCAGCCCGGCGGACAGTTATGAAGCTTTCTTT	CASSPADSYEAFF
TRBD2	TRBV6-1	-	TRBJ2-7	TGTGCCAGCAGTGAAAGTCTAGCGGGAGGGCCTTTATCCTACGAGCAGTACTTC	CASSESLAGGPLSYEQYF
TRBD1	TRBV3-1	-	TRBJ2-7	TGTGCCAGCAGCCTTTGGGACAGGGGAAGGTACGAGCAGTACTTC	CASSLWDRGRYEQYF
-	TRBV30	many	TRBJ1-5	TGTGCCTGGAGTCCCCCATATCAGCCCCAGCATTTT	CAWSPPYQPQHF
-	TRBV10-3	few	TRBJ2-1	TGTGCCATCAGCTCTAAGTCCGGTTTCAATGAGCAGTTCTTC	CAISSKSGFNEQFF
-	TRBV28	many	TRBJ2-7	TGTGCCAGCAGTTTGAGGCAGAACTACGAGCAGTACTTC	CASSLRQNYEQYF
-	TRBV5-1	many	TRBJ2-7	TGCGCCAGCAGCAGAGGGCACACCTTCTACGAGCAGTACTTC	CASSRGHTFYEQYF
-	TRBV29-1	-	TRBJ2-3	TGCAGCGTTGTAGGGGGGGGGACAGATACGCAGTATTTT	CSVVGGGTDTQYF
TRBD2	TRBV30	few	TRBJ2-2	TGTGCCTCCTCCTTTAGCGGGAGCGCGAGGACCGGGGAGCTGTTTTTT	CASSFSGSARTGELFF
TRBD1	TRBV18	-	TRBJ1-1	TGTGCCAGCTCACAGGGACAGGGGAGATTGCAAACTGAAGCTTTCTTT	CASSQGQGRLQTEAFF
TRBD2	TRBV29-1	-	TRBJ2-1	TGCAGCGTAACGCGGGAGGGCCATGAGCAGTTCTTC	CSVTREGHEQFF
TRBD2	TRBV3-1	many	TRBJ2-5	TGTGCCAGCAGCCAAGATAGCGCGGGAGGTCTTCAAGAGACCCAGTACTTC	CASSQDSAGGLQETQYF
-	TRBV3-1	many	TRBJ2-5	TGTGCCAGCAGCCAAGGGGGTCGTGAAGAGTACTTC	CASSQGGREEYF
-	TRBV30	few	TRBJ1-5	TGTGCCTGGAGTGAGGCCAATCAGCCCCAGCATTTT	CAWSEANQPQHF
-	TRBV6-2/TRBV6-3	few	TRBJ1-5	TGTGCCAGCAGACCGGGGGGAGGGGGCAATCAGCCCCAGCATTTT	CASRPGGGGNQPQHF
TRBD1	TRBV10-3	-	TRBJ1-2	TGTGCCATCAGTTTGACAGGGCCCTATGGCTACACCTTC	CAISLTGPYGYTF
-	TRBV27	-	TRBJ1-4	TGTGCCAGCGGTACCGCAAGTAGGGGACTAAATGAAAAACTGTTTTTT	CASGTASRGLNEKLFF
-	TRBV5-1	-	TRBJ1-1	TGCGCCAGCAGCTTAACAGGGCCGGCGGTTGGGAACACTGAAGCTTTCTTT	CASSLTGPAVGNTEAFF
-	TRBV10-3	few	TRBJ2-7	TGTGCCATCAGGGACCCCCGAATCTACGAGCAGTACTTC	CAIRDPRIYEQYF
TRBD1	TRBV28	many	TRBJ1-2	TGTGCCAGCAGAGGAGACAGGGTGAGAGGCTACACCTTC	CASRGDRVRGYTF
-	TRBV30	many	TRBJ1-5	TGTGCCTGGACTCCCCCAGGAATGTATCAGCCCCAGCATTTT	CAWTPPGMYQPQHF
TRBD2	TRBV20-1	-	TRBJ2-7	TGCAGTGCTCCCAGGACTAGCGGGACCGACGAGCAGTACTTC	CSAPRTSGTDEQYF
-	TRBV20-1	many	TRBJ2-2	TGCAGTGCTTCCGCTATCACCGGGGAGCTGTTTTTT	CSASAITGELFF
-	TRBV7-9	few	TRBJ2-3	TGTGCCAGCAGCCCTTGGGGGGCCCGGGTGGCAGATACGCAGTATTTT	CASSPWGARVADTQYF
TRBD1	TRBV30	many	TRBJ2-3	TGTGCCTCAACCCCCGGGACAGCTACAGATACGCAGTATTTT	CASTPGTATDTQYF
TRBD2	TRBV4-2	-	TRBJ2-3	TGTGCCAGCAGCCAGGAAATAGCGGGGGGGGTAGATACGCAGTATTTT	CASSQEIAGGVDTQYF
TRBD2	TRBV5-1	few	TRBJ2-3	TGCGCCAGCAGCCAACCGGGACTAGCGTTGAGAGATACGCAGTATTTT	CASSQPGLALRDTQYF
TRBD1	TRBV6-1	-	TRBJ1-1	TGTGCCAGCAGTCGGGGACAGACCGAAGCTTTCTTT	CASSRGQTEAFF
-	TRBV5-1	-	TRBJ2-5	TGCGCCAGCAGCTCCCCCCCTCTTCGAGGACAGCTTTCCCAAGAGACCCAGTACTTC	CASSSPPLRGQLSQETQYF
-	TRBV2	-	TRBJ1-4	TGTGCCAGCATCTTGACAGCGAATGAAAAACTGTTTTTT	CASILTANEKLFF
-	TRBV10-2	few	TRBJ2-5	TGCGCCACCAAGCTAGAGGCAGCACAAGAGACCCAGTACTTC	CATKLEAAQETQYF
-	TRBV2	many	TRBJ2-6	TGTGCCAGCAGTGAAATGTGGGACTCTGGGGCCAACGTCCTGACTTTC	CASSEMWDSGANVLTF
-	TRBV12-3/TRBV12-4	many	TRBJ2-2	TGTGCCAGCAGCTACACCGGGGAGCTGTTTTTT	CASSYTGELFF
-	TRBV6-1	-	TRBJ2-5	TGTGCCAGCAGCCGGCTAGCCCGAGAGACCCAGTACTTC	CASSRLARETQYF